This T cell receptor beta chain was identified during a study of shared clonotypes between healthy human individuals. Study background: Each donor's CD8 memory used one plate, CD8 naive two, each CD4 subset three.

Healthy and HIV-negative, the adult donors had no recent acute infections or vaccinations. General study results and limits: Unshared clonotypes carried lower generation probabilities than those common to all four donors.

Notes on this clone: The target antigen is unknown.

The CDR3 is 16 residues long. Germline CDR1 is LNHDA and CDR2 is SQIVND (reference sequence). J was trimmed by 0 bases and V by 7 bases; bases with no gene match: 6. Some 30,000 T cell genomes, or roughly 180 ng DNA, went into the sorted-subset replicate PCRs. TCRdb's table, derived via immunoSEQ multiplex PCR, lists solely in-frame clones and lacks some. In the table there are about 2 million clones, over 85% of which are singletons. This sequence was found in a man aged 18 to 30 in good health. The sample was naive CD4+ T cells sorted from blood. The subset was: CD45RA+ positively selected. The V and J genes are TRBV19 and TRBJ1-2, with TRBD1 matching over 12 bases. The CDR3 spells CASIGGQGAPNYGYTF. The CDR3 DNA reads as TGTGCCAGTATAGGGGGACAGGGGGCGCCTAACTATGGCTACACCTTC. Drawing the rest from reference TRBV19 and TRBJ1-2, the complete variable domain is DGGITQSPKYLFRKEGQNVTLSCEQNLNHDAMYWYRQDPGQGLRLIYYSQIVNDFQKGDIAEGYSVSREKKESFPLTVTSAQKNPTAFYLCASIGGQGAPNYGYTFGSGTRLTVV.